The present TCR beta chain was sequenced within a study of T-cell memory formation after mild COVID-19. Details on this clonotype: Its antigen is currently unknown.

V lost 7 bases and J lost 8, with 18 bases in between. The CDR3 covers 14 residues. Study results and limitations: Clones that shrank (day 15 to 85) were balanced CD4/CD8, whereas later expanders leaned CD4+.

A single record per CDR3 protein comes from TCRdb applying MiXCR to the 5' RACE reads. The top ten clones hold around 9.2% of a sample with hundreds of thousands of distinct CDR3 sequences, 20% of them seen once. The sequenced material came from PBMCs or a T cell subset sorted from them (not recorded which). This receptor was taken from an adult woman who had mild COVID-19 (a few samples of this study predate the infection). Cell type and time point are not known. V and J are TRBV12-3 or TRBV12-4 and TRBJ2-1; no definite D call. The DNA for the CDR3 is TGTGCCAGCAACCAACTGATAATCTCCGATGAGCAGTTCTTC. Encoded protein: CASNQLIISDEQFF.